This entry describes one T cell receptor beta chain. No cognate antigen has been identified for it. The sample holds no much larger clone one base away, and base qualities are not on file. The entry originates in a study of blood T cell repertoires in COVID-19 (dated by TCRdb to about 2020). For context, the study as a whole: Samples from collaborators originated in the United States, Italy and Spain and spanned both the acute and convalescent phases of COVID-19. The material from the prospective study consisted of cDNA or gDNA derived from T cells, B-cell-depleted T cells, or PBMCs. Deeply sampled blood TCRbeta repertoires from subjects exposed to, actively infected with, or recovered from COVID-19 were included in the dataset. A freely available public database, intended as a resource for researchers studying the immune response to SARS-CoV-2, is where the repertoires were released. Samples came from the ongoing ImmuneRACE study (first 160 participants) plus 1,254 subjects from 6 global collaborators. The sample metadata nearly always contained a de-identified subject ID, COVID-19 status, age in years and sex. Where HLA class I and class II types were available, the types were taken from metadata supplied by the sample provider, not from assay-based typing.

The investigation overall reported the following: How much clinical and demographic metadata was included differed by source and by participant, and the metadata was provided uncurated.

CDR1 and CDR2, looked up from the germline V gene, are SGHTA and FQGNSA. V loses 1 base, J loses 3 bases, and the germline ends lie 15 bases apart. Including cysteine and phenylalanine, the CDR3 has 17 amino acids. Solely the CDR3 DNA is kept, with 51 bases framed from the first base. Whole blood was collected in K2EDTA tubes by collaborating institutions according to the institutions' own protocols. For TCRbeta analysis, collaborators shipped samples in one of three forms: frozen whole blood, isolated PBMCs, or DNA extracted from either of those sample types. The immunoSEQ Assay, a bias-controlled multiplex PCR, was used to amplify TCRbeta CDR3 regions from genomic DNA. The source study handled its data this way. The number of nucleated cells in each sample was estimated from the amplification of reference gene primers within the assay. To quantify the absolute abundance of each unique TCRbeta CDR3 rearrangement, sequence reads were collapsed and filtered. For each sample, productive Simpson clonality was calculated as the square root of Simpson's diversity index over productive rearrangements. Drawn from immuneACCESS, this table holds only the in-frame rearrangements with V and J called that TCRdb kept. Clones are partly lost; checked studies trace under half to an unresolved V gene and leave the rest unexplained. That table supplies the V and J calls and clone size; D and trimming were determined from the DNA. The sample contains 200,000 to 250,000 clones, under 90% of them found a single time. The ten most abundant clones make up approximately 3.8% of the sample.

This clonotype originated in a woman over 75 with acute or convalescent COVID-19. The chain employs TRBV7-2 and TRBJ1-4; the D gene cannot be resolved reliably. Specimen: peripheral blood. The CDR3 protein is CASSLVGTLGANEKLFF. The nucleotide sequence is given as TGTGCCAGCAGCTTAGTGGGCACACTGGGAGCTAATGAAAAACTGTTTTTT.